This T cell receptor (beta chain) was retrieved from a study of T cells after yellow fever vaccination. Broader study findings: The booster response re-showed most primary clones: approximately 97% CD4, almost 90% CD8.

This CDR3 spans 14 amino acids. V dropped 5 bases and J dropped 1 base, with 11 bases sitting between them. In germline, CDR1 is MNHEY, CDR2 SVGEGT. Regarding this clonotype: Its antigen remains unidentified.

One entry per CDR3 protein results from TCRdb running MiXCR on the 5' RACE reads. Altogether some 300,000 distinct CDR3 sequences are present, around 11% being singletons, with the ten largest covering about 3%. This clonotype was sampled from a man aged 18 to 30 who received the YFV17D yellow fever vaccine. Sequences were derived from CD4+ T cells sorted from PBMCs, sampled 45 days after the yellow fever booster vaccination. The chain carries TRBV6-2 or TRBV6-3 and TRBJ1-1; a possible D gene is TRBD1 (5 bases). Written as DNA, the CDR3 is TGTGCCAGCAGTCGCCGGGACGGGAACACTGAAGCTTTCTTT. Amino acid sequence: CASSRRDGNTEAFF.